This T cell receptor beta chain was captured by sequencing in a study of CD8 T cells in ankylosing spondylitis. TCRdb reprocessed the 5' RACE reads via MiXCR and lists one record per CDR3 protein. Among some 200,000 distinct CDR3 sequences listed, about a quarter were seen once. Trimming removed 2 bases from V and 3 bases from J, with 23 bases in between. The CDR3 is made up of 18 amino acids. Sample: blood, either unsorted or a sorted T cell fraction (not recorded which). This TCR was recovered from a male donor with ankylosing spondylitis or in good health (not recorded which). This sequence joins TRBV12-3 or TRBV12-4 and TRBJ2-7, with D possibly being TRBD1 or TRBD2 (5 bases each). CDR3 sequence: CASSLRGVLLLGYYEQYF. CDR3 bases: TGTGCCAGCAGTTTAAGGGGAGTCCTACTACTGGGCTACTACGAGCAGTACTTC.